What follows describes a single T cell receptor (beta chain). What it recognizes is unknown. Method: immunoSEQ multiplex PCR; TCRdb's copy keeps in-frame clones and lacks some. The data contain 35,000 to 50,000 clones, 80% to 95% of them singletons. CDR1 and CDR2 from the germline V gene are LNHDA and SQIVND (reference sequence). CDR3 length: 15 amino acids. The ends were cut back, 5 bases at V and 0 bases at J, with 14 bases in the middle. The record originates from a study of tissue T cells after allogeneic stem cell transplantation. Study details: Graft-versus-host disease patients received grafts, four unmodified and three CD34-selected to deplete T cells.

The study's findings and limits: Blood and spleen captured only part of the tissue TCR repertoire. Few T cell clones were shared across patients, but motif clusters showed tissue-specific shared signatures.

The gene calls are TRBV19 and TRBJ2-7; D is possibly TRBD1 (6 bases). This clonotype originated in a woman aged 35 to 70 who later had graft-versus-host disease after an allogeneic stem cell transplant. Sequences were derived from blood, sampled before transplantation. CDR3 nucleotides: TGTGCCAGTAGTTCCGACCGGGACAACTCCTACGAGCAGTACTTC. Its protein is CASSSDRDNSYEQYF.